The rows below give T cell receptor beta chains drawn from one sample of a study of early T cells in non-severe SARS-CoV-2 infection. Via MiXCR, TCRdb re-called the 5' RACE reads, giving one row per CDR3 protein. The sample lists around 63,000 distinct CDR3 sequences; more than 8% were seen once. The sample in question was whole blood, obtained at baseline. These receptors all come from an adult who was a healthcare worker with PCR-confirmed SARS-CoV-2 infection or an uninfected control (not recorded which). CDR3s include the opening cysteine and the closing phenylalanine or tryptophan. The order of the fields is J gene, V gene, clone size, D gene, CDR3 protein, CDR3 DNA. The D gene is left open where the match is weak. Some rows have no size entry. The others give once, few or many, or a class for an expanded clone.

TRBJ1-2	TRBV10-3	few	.	CAISEGEEDYGYTF	TGTGCCATCAGTGAAGGGGAGGAGGACTATGGCTACACCTTC
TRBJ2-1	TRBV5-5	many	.	CASSWEGTHSYNEQFF	TGTGCCAGCAGCTGGGAAGGGACCCACTCCTACAATGAGCAGTTCTTC
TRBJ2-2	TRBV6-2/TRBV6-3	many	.	CASSYGTPRTTGELFF	TGTGCCAGCAGTTACGGGACACCCAGGACCACCGGGGAGCTGTTTTTT
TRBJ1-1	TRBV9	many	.	CASSRRFTGSSFLSDTEAFF	TGTGCCAGCAGCCGACGTTTTACAGGGTCCTCCTTTCTTTCGGACACTGAAGCTTTCTTT
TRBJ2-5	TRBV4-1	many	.	CASSQDPGAERQTQYF	TGCGCCAGCAGCCAAGATCCGGGGGCGGAACGACAGACCCAGTACTTC
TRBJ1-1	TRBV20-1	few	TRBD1	CSADQGQLNTEAFF	TGCAGTGCTGACCAGGGACAGCTGAACACTGAAGCTTTCTTT
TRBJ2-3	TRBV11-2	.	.	CASSLDLHRIDTQYF	TGTGCCAGCAGCTTAGATCTACATCGCATAGATACGCAGTATTTT
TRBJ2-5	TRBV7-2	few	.	CASSEGIETQYF	TGTGCCAGCAGCGAAGGGATTGAGACCCAGTACTTC
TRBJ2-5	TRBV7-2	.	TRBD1	CASSAFGQGTKTQYF	TGTGCCAGCAGTGCCTTTGGACAGGGTACGAAGACCCAGTACTTC
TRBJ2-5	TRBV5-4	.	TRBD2	CASSPGTRRETQYF	TGTGCCAGCAGCCCTGGGACTAGACGAGAGACCCAGTACTTC
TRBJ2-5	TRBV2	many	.	CASPIRDHKEETQYF	TGTGCCAGCCCGATCCGGGACCATAAAGAAGAGACCCAGTACTTC
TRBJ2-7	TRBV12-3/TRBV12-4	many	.	CASSLGQLYEQYF	TGTGCCAGCAGTCTCGGACAGCTCTACGAGCAGTACTTC
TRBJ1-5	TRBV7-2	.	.	CASSLAAGPPQHF	TGTGCCAGCAGCTTAGCGGCGGGTCCGCCCCAGCATTTT
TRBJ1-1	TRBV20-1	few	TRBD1	CSLYRGTSDTEAFF	TGCAGTCTTTACAGGGGAACTTCGGACACTGAAGCTTTCTTT
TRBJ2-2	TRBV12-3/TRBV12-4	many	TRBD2	CASVQRESAGELFF	TGTGCCAGCGTCCAGCGGGAATCCGCCGGGGAGCTGTTTTTT
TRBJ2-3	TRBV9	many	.	CASSVSTGSTDTQYF	TGTGCCAGCAGCGTTTCGACAGGCAGCACAGATACGCAGTATTTT
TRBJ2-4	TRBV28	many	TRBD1	CATTGTVFTKNIQYF	TGTGCCACCACAGGGACAGTCTTCACCAAAAACATTCAGTACTTC
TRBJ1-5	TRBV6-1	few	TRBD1	CASTRTGLSNQPQHF	TGTGCCAGCACCAGGACAGGGCTTAGCAATCAGCCCCAGCATTTT
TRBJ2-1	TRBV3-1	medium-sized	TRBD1	CASSQGTGGNEQFF	TGTGCCAGCAGCCAAGGGACAGGGGGGAATGAGCAGTTCTTC
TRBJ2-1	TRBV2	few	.	CASRLDLSSYNEQFF	TGTGCCAGCAGGCTCGACTTGAGCTCCTACAATGAGCAGTTCTTC
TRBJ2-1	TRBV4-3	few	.	CASSQDPRPNEQFF	TGCGCCAGCAGCCAAGATCCCAGACCCAATGAGCAGTTCTTC
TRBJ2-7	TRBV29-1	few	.	CSVAGTTGHEQYF	TGCAGCGTGGCAGGCACCACGGGCCACGAGCAGTACTTC
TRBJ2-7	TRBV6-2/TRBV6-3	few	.	CASSWGNYEQYF	TGTGCCAGCAGTTGGGGTAACTACGAGCAGTACTTC
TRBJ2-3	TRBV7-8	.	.	CASSLVGTFGAADTQYF	TGTGCCAGCAGCTTAGTAGGGACCTTTGGGGCGGCAGATACGCAGTATTTT
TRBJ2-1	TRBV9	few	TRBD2	CASSAPETSGRDNEQFF	TGTGCCAGCAGCGCCCCGGAGACTAGCGGGAGGGACAATGAGCAGTTCTTC
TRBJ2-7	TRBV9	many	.	CASSVGGAPSSYEQYF	TGTGCCAGCAGCGTAGGAGGGGCCCCGAGCTCCTACGAGCAGTACTTC
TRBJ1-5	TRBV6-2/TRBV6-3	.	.	CASRTTVQPQHF	TGTGCCAGCAGGACGACTGTTCAGCCCCAGCATTTT
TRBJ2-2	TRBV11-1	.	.	CASRRGAGPTGELFF	TGTGCCAGCAGACGAGGGGCAGGTCCCACCGGGGAGCTGTTTTTT